A single sample gave rise to the 18 T cell receptor beta chains below, sequenced in a study of Ad26.COV2.S vaccination and SARS-CoV-2 variants. Documented treatment: around 19 received Ad26.COV2.S at low or high dose, single or two shots; roughly 5 received placebo; per-sample allocation not given. The samples date from day 63 after the first vaccine or placebo injection. Measured with immunoSEQ multiplex PCR; TCRdb has only the in-frame clones, and not every one. The sample holds roughly 390,000 clones, 70% to 90% seen once. The sequencing used peripheral blood, collected in a trial of Ad26.COV2.S vaccine versus placebo. The receptor source for this set is a person aged 18-65 years who received the Ad26.COV2.S COVID-19 vaccine or a placebo.

The chain couples TRBV4-1 to TRBJ2-3; D gene unclear. Germline V gives CDR1 MGHRA, CDR2 YSYEKL. The CDR3 is 15 residues long. V lost 2 bases to trimming and J lost 6 bases, with 15 bases between them. The CDR3 loop reads CASSQRGLPGDTQYF. For the CDR3, the DNA is TGCGCCAGCAGCCAAAGAGGCCTGCCCGGGGATACGCAGTATTTT.

This chain uses TRBV19 with TRBJ1-2, with unresolved D. In germline, CDR1 is LNHDA, CDR2 SQIVND (reference sequence). The ends were cut back, 2 bases at V and 3 bases at J, with 10 bases in the middle. The CDR3 consists of 14 residues. CDR3 DNA: TGTGCCAGTAGTATATCGCGGAGCGACTATGGCTACACCTTC. Its protein product is CASSISRSDYGYTF.

The J gene is TRBJ2-7, the V gene TRBV27, with D hard to call. V was trimmed by 3 bases and J by 2 bases, leaving 8 bases between them. The CDR3 sequence is 13 residues long. Per the germline V gene, CDR1 is MNHEY and CDR2 is SMNVEV (reference sequence). The DNA for the CDR3 is TGTGCCAGCAGTTTTGCAGGAGCCTACGAGCAGTACTTC. Encoded protein: CASSFAGAYEQYF.

The rearrangement uses TRBV7-9 and TRBJ1-4; no definite D call. CDR1 and CDR2 (germline): SEHNR, FQNEAQ (reference sequence). The CDR3 loop spans 13 amino acids. Deletions cut 5 bases from V and 1 base from J, with 5 bases between. DNA of the CDR3: TGTGCCAGCAGCCGAAAAACTAATGAAAAACTGTTTTTT. It translates to CASSRKTNEKLFF.

The gene calls are TRBV20-1 and TRBJ1-2, with 8 bases that match TRBD1. The CDR3 covers 14 residues. Germline assignment: CDR1 DFQATT and CDR2 SNEGSKA (reference sequence). Losses at the gene ends were 6 bases for V and 2 bases for J; bases not matched to a gene: 8. CDR3 sequence (DNA): TGCAGTGCCAGTGGACAGGGAGGGAACTATGGCTACACCTTC. It codes for CSASGQGGNYGYTF.

This clone has a handful of counts. J is TRBJ1-3 and V is TRBV29-1; no firm D call. V dropped 1 base and J dropped 0 bases, with 4 bases sitting between them. CDR1 is SQVTM and CDR2 is ANQGSEA in the germline V gene. The CDR3 has 13 residues. In DNA form, the CDR3 reads TGCAGCGTTGAAGCGGCCTCTGGAAACACCATATATTTT. This gives the protein CSVEAASGNTIYF.

The chain carries TRBV4-1 and TRBJ1-2; TRBD1 matches 10 bases. V shed 1 base, J shed 6 bases, and the junction held 2 bases outside the gene matches. The germline V gene encodes CDR1 MGHRA and CDR2 YSYEKL. This CDR3 is built from 14 residues. The DNA for the CDR3 is TGCGCCAGCAGCCAAGGACAGGGGGCGGATGGCTACACCTTC. The encoded protein is CASSQGQGADGYTF.

This rearrangement joins TRBV6-2 or TRBV6-3 to TRBJ2-5, with 8 bases lining up with TRBD2. The CDR3 consists of 15 residues. V lost 0 bases and J lost 7; bases outside the gene matches: 7. The germline CDR1 and CDR2 sequences are MNHEY and SVGEGT. This chain's CDR3 is CASSYSISGVTTQYF. The CDR3 nucleotides read TGTGCCAGCAGTTACTCGATTAGCGGGGTAACGACCCAGTACTTC.

The chain links TRBV6-5 to TRBJ1-2, with TRBD1 as a possible D gene (5 bases). The CDR3 contains 15 residues. The V gene lost 4 bases and the J gene lost 4 bases, with 16 bases spanning the gap. Per germline, CDR1 MNHEY and CDR2 SVGAGI. Here the CDR3 reads CASSLGLPDSYGYTF. The CDR3 DNA follows: TGTGCCAGCAGTTTGGGACTGCCGGACTCCTATGGCTACACCTTC.

There are a few counts of this clone. The CDR3 is CASSYSGTYYEQYF. The CDR3 nucleotides read TGTGCCAGCAGTTACTCCGGGACATACTACGAGCAGTACTTC. The chain employs TRBV6-6 and TRBJ2-7; maybe TRBD1 (6 bases). CDR3 length: 14 amino acids. In germline, CDR1 is MNHNY, CDR2 SVGAGI (reference sequence). Trimming took 0 bases from V and 3 from J, leaving 9 bases between them.

The chain carries TRBV5-1 and TRBJ2-3, with D possibly TRBD1 on 5 matching bases. This CDR3 region has 12 residues. Deletions cut 6 bases from V and 5 bases from J, with 10 bases between. Germline V gene lookup returns CDR1 SGHRS and CDR2 YFSETQ. The CDR3 loop is CASKQAQDTQYF. The CDR3 DNA sequence: TGCGCCAGCAAACAGGCTCAAGATACGCAGTATTTT.

The CDR3 protein is CASRTTVSYEQYF. Here the CDR3 DNA reads TGTGCCAGCAGGACTACAGTCTCCTACGAGCAGTACTTC. The rearrangement joins TRBV2 to TRBJ2-7, with a weak D call TRBD2 (5 bases). Trimming cost V 6 bases and J 0 bases, with 9 bases left between them. Germline V CDR1 and CDR2: SNHLY, FYNNEI. The CDR3 length is 13 residues.

The chain joins TRBV12-3 or TRBV12-4 to TRBJ1-1; TRBD1 is a possible D gene (5 bases). V lost 5 bases and J lost 7, with 14 bases in between. This CDR3 has 13 residues. CDR3 nucleotide sequence: TGTGCCAGCAGTCCGAACTGGAGGGGTGAAGCTTTCTTT. This translates into CASSPNWRGEAFF.

The rearrangement links TRBV27 to TRBJ1-6; D is unresolved. CDR3 length: 17 amino acids. V gave up 1 base and J gave up 0 bases, with 10 bases separating them. Germline assignment: CDR1 MNHEY and CDR2 SMNVEV (reference sequence). CDR3 nucleotide sequence: TGTGCCAGCAGTTTATTTAGCGGGAGCTCCTATAATTCACCCCTCCACTTT. This codes for CASSLFSGSSYNSPLHF.

This chain joins TRBV2 and TRBJ1-5; D is ambiguous. V gave up 2 bases and J gave up 0 bases, with 8 bases separating them. CDR1 is SNHLY, CDR2 FYNNEI, per germline. This CDR3 has 15 amino acids. Here the CDR3 DNA reads TGTGCCAGCAGTGAACTAAGATATAGCAATCAGCCCCAGCATTTT. This sequence encodes CASSELRYSNQPQHF.

The chain combines TRBV4-1 with TRBJ2-5; perhaps TRBD2 as D (5 bases). This CDR3 is 14 amino acids long. Trimming removed 0 bases at V and 3 bases at J, with 8 bases between. Germline CDR1 and CDR2: MGHRA and YSYEKL. CDR3 nucleotide sequence: TGCGCCAGCAGCCAAGATGAGGAGGAAGAGACCCAGTACTTC. Its protein product is CASSQDEEEETQYF.

The chain employs TRBV5-6 and TRBJ1-1; possible D gene TRBD1, 5 bases. In germline, CDR1 is SGHDT, CDR2 YYEEEE. V lost 1 base to trimming and J lost 0 bases, with 13 bases between them. This CDR3 spans 16 amino acids. This CDR3 is CASSLYLTGVNTEAFF. CDR3 nucleotide sequence: TGTGCCAGCAGCTTGTACCTAACGGGGGTGAACACTGAAGCTTTCTTT.

This sequence joins TRBV3-1 (or the pseudogene TRBV3-2) and TRBJ2-3, with 11 nucleotides matching TRBD2. The CDR3 sequence is 15 residues long. Germline CDR1 reads LGHDT; CDR2 reads YNNKEL (reference sequence). Unmatched junction bases numbered 4, after V lost 6 bases and J lost 2 bases. The CDR3 reads CASSPSGGHTDTQYF. The CDR3 nucleotides are TGTGCCAGCAGTCCTAGCGGGGGGCACACAGATACGCAGTATTTT.